Listed here is a single T cell receptor beta chain. Its antigen is currently unknown. Using immunoSEQ multiplex PCR, the repertoire was profiled, and TCRdb retains in-frame clones only, with some absent. The sample holds approximately 100,000 clones; approximately 90% are singletons and the top ten take 4% to 5%. V lost 4 bases and J lost 4; bases outside the gene matches: 5. This CDR3 region has 14 residues. In germline, CDR1 is MGHDK, CDR2 SYGVNS. This entry comes from a study of T cell responses to AZD1222 COVID-19 vaccine. Study results and limitations: Nearly half of spike-specific TCRs reportedly target variant regions that are unmutated in the B.1.351 and B.1.1.7 variants.

The rearrangement uses TRBV25-1 and TRBJ2-5; TRBD1 matches at 8 bases. Sequences were derived from peripheral blood, sampled on day 0 of AZD1222 vaccination. This TCR was recovered from an adult in good health. Here the CDR3 DNA reads TGTGCCAGCAGTGCAAGGGGGACAGGAGAGACCCAGTACTTC. This codes for CASSARGTGETQYF.